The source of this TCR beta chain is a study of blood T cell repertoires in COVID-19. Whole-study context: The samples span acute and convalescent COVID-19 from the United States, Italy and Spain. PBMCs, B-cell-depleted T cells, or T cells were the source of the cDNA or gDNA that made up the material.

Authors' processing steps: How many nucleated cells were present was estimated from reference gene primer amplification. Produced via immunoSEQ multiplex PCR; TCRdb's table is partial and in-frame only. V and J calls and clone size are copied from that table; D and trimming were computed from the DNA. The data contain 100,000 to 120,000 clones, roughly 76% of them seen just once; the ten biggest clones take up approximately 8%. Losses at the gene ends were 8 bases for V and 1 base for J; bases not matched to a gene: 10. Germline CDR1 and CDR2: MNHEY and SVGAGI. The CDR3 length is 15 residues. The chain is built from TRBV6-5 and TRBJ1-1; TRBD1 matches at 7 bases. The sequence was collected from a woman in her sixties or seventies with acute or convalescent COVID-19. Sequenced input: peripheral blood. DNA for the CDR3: TGTGCCAGCCAGTGGGAGGACAGGACGAACACTGAAGCTTTCTTT. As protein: CASQWEDRTNTEAFF.